The TCR beta chain described here comes from a study of T cells in Graves' hyperthyroidism and ophthalmopathy. Details on this clonotype: This may be a read error: a much more frequent sequence differs by one nucleotide.

This CDR3 contains 12 residues. The source material, RNA transcripts, was used to amplify TCR beta CDR3 regions. TCR CDR3 underwent first-round RT-PCR with the HTBI primer set. TCRdb reprocessed the multiplex PCR reads with MiXCR, giving one entry per CDR3 protein. The data show 300,000 to 450,000 distinct CDR3 sequences, 13% to 15% seen once. The TCR originated in a woman aged 25-40 years with Graves' ophthalmopathy. Sequenced sample: blood. The chain recombines TRBV12-3 or TRBV12-4 with TRBJ1-2; tentatively, D is TRBD1 (6 bases). CDR3 coding DNA: TGTACCAGCAGCGGACAGCCATATGGCTACACCTTC. This sequence encodes CTSSGQPYGYTF.